This TCR beta chain comes out of a study of response to subunit inactivated influenza vaccine. Study-wide results and caveats: Authors suggested few new T cells are recruited by each seasonal influenza vaccination.

This CDR3 comprises 13 residues. V was trimmed by 6 bases and J by 4 bases, leaving 10 bases between them. The germline gives CDR1 MNHEY, CDR2 SMNVEV (reference sequence). This clonotype was seen only a few times. Its specificity is not known. TCRdb called the RT-PCR reads again in MiXCR, with one record for every CDR3 protein. This table holds hundreds of thousands of distinct CDR3 sequences, roughly 9.7% found once. The sequencing used PBMCs from blood, collected roughly 6 weeks after vaccination. The TCR sequence derives from a man aged 45-65 years who received an inactivated influenza vaccine. The chain employs TRBV27 and TRBJ2-1; D gene ambiguous. This chain's CDR3 is CASSPVWYNEQFF. CDR3 nucleotide sequence: TGTGCCAGCAGCCCGGTTTGGTACAATGAGCAGTTCTTC.